Presented here are 19 T cell receptor beta chains from one specimen sequenced in a study of blood T cell repertoires in COVID-19. Produced via immunoSEQ multiplex PCR; TCRdb's table is partial and in-frame only. The table records fewer than 120,000 clones, about four fifths of them present only once. Sample: peripheral blood. Receptor source: an older woman with acute or convalescent COVID-19.

This sequence joins TRBV10-3 and TRBJ1-1, with 7 bases fitting TRBD1. This CDR3 is built from 13 residues. The V gene's germline CDR1 is ENHRY and CDR2 SYGVKD. J gave up 3 bases and V 5 bases, and 3 bases lay outside the gene matches. CDR3 bases: TGTGCCATCAGTCAGGGGGTCGACACTGAAGCTTTCTTT. This gives the protein CAISQGVDTEAFF.

The chain joins TRBV2 to TRBJ1-1; D uncertain. Trimming left V 9 bases short and J 1 base short, with 15 bases between. CDR1 is SNHLY and CDR2 is FYNNEI in the germline V gene. This CDR3 is 14 amino acids long. This chain's CDR3 is CARSEGGPNTEAFF. The CDR3 DNA sequence: TGTGCCAGATCTGAAGGAGGGCCGAACACTGAAGCTTTCTTT.

The chain employs TRBV25-1 and TRBJ2-7; a possible D gene is TRBD1 (5 bases). The CDR3 contains 12 residues. Germline loops: CDR1 MGHDK, CDR2 SYGVNS. Trimming cost V 2 bases and J 3 bases, with 5 bases left between them. CDR3 coding DNA: TGTGCCAGCAGTGAACAGGGCTACGAGCAGTACTTC. This sequence encodes CASSEQGYEQYF.

The V gene is TRBV3-1 (or the pseudogene TRBV3-2), the J gene TRBJ2-1; 10 nucleotides agree with TRBD1. After removal of 0 bases from V and 7 bases from J, the junction contained 12 bases not matched to a gene. The CDR3 is made up of 18 amino acids. CDR1 and CDR2 (germline): LGHDT, YNNKEL (reference sequence). Here the CDR3 reads CASSQDPRDRGFVNEQFF. CDR3 in DNA: TGTGCCAGCAGCCAAGATCCCCGGGACAGGGGATTTGTGAATGAGCAGTTCTTC.

The chain uses TRBV9 and TRBJ1-1, with 9 positions matching TRBD1. V lost 5 bases, J lost 6 bases, and 11 bases stayed unmatched. CDR3 length: 15 amino acids. Germline assignment: CDR1 SGDLS and CDR2 YYNGEE. DNA of the CDR3: TGTGCCAGCAGTGCGCCGGGACAGGGTACCCCTGAAGCTTTCTTT. It translates to CASSAPGQGTPEAFF.

The chain joins TRBV13 to TRBJ1-2, with unresolved D. The germline V and J ends were trimmed by 5 bases and 8 bases, with 12 bases remaining between them. There are 12 residues in the CDR3. The germline V gene encodes CDR1 PRHDT and CDR2 FYEKMQ (reference sequence). As DNA, the CDR3 is TGTGCCAGCAGCCCCCCGTTGGAGGGCTACACCTTC. This translates into CASSPPLEGYTF.

The V call is TRBV19, the J call TRBJ1-5; D perhaps matches TRBD1 (5 bases). Per the germline V gene, CDR1 is LNHDA and CDR2 is SQIVND (reference sequence). This CDR3 has 14 residues. V gave up 4 bases and J gave up 8 bases, with 15 bases separating them. CDR3 protein: CASSNILRGEPQHF. In DNA form, the CDR3 reads TGTGCCAGTAGTAACATCCTCCGGGGGGAGCCCCAGCATTTT.

The rearrangement links TRBV12-3 or TRBV12-4 to TRBJ1-1; possible D gene TRBD1, 5 bases. The V end was cut by 6 bases, the J end by 3 bases, with 11 bases between. The CDR3 spans 13 residues. This CDR3 is CASRPLRDTEAFF. CDR3 DNA: TGTGCCAGCAGGCCCCTCAGGGACACTGAAGCTTTCTTT.

The chain has TRBV9 and TRBJ1-3; D ambiguous. This CDR3 comprises 13 residues. Deletions cut 4 bases from V and 6 bases from J, with 11 bases between. The germline gives CDR1 SGDLS, CDR2 YYNGEE. The CDR3 sequence: CASSPGMENTIYF. The CDR3, as DNA: TGTGCCAGCAGCCCCGGGATGGAAAACACCATATATTTT.

This chain links TRBV9 with TRBJ2-3; a possible D gene is TRBD1 (6 bases). The CDR3 consists of 16 residues. Germline V gene sequence: CDR1 SGDLS, CDR2 YYNGEE. Deletions cut 0 bases from V and 1 base from J, with 12 bases between. CDR3 in amino acids: CASSVDLGAGTDTQYF. CDR3 in DNA: TGTGCCAGCAGCGTAGATTTGGGGGCGGGCACAGATACGCAGTATTTT.

V gene TRBV19 combines with J gene TRBJ1-2; D remains unclear. In germline, CDR1 is LNHDA, CDR2 SQIVND (reference sequence). V gave up 5 bases and J gave up 3 bases, with 7 bases separating them. The length of the CDR3 is 12 residues. CDR3 residues: CASSVHDYGYTF. The CDR3 DNA sequence: TGTGCCAGTAGTGTACACGACTATGGCTACACCTTC.

The CDR3 loop is CASSPTGDTYNEQFF. CDR3 sequence (DNA): TGTGCCAGCTCACCTACCGGGGACACCTACAATGAGCAGTTCTTC. The chain carries TRBV18 and TRBJ2-1; TRBD1 might be the D (6 bases). Germline CDR1 reads KGHSH; CDR2 reads LQKENI. This CDR3 region has 15 residues. V dropped 3 bases and J dropped 2 bases, with 11 bases sitting between them.

The chain uses TRBV7-2 and TRBJ1-2; D is possibly TRBD1 (5 bases). The CDR3 contains 15 residues. The V gene's germline CDR1 is SGHTA and CDR2 FQGNSA. Trimming shortened V by 1 base and J by 7 bases, and 16 bases separated the two germline ends. CDR3 sequence (DNA): TGTGCCAGCAGCTTAGGTCACCAGGGCGGATTTGGCTACACCTTC. This encodes CASSLGHQGGFGYTF.

This clone was counted once. This chain joins TRBV15 and TRBJ1-6; 8 positions match TRBD1. This CDR3 contains 15 residues. CDR1 LNHNV and CDR2 YYDKDF come from the germline V gene (reference sequence). V was clipped by 2 bases and J by 7 bases; unmatched bases: 4. This chain's CDR3 is CATSRRTGYNSPLHF. The CDR3 DNA reads TGTGCCACCAGCAGACGGACAGGGTACAATTCACCCCTCCACTTT.

In its sample, this clone was seen once. This chain uses TRBV5-4 with TRBJ1-2, with TRBD1 matching 8 bases. The CDR3 is 14 amino acids. The V gene end was trimmed by 2 bases and the J gene end by 4 bases; junction bases not matched to a gene: 4. Germline assignment: CDR1 SGHNT and CDR2 YYREEE (reference sequence). Written as DNA, the CDR3 is TGTGCCAGCAGCTTTTTGGGACAGGTCTATGGCTACACCTTC. Protein product: CASSFLGQVYGYTF.

The CDR3 nucleotides read TGTGCCAGCGGTATAGCAACCTACGAGCAGTACTTC. The encoded protein is CASGIATYEQYF. This rearrangement joins TRBV14 to TRBJ2-7; no clear D. The CDR3 covers 12 residues. The germline V and J ends were trimmed by 8 bases and 2 bases, with 10 bases remaining between them. In germline, CDR1 is SGHDN, CDR2 FVKESK.

This clone has more than one count but fewer than ten. The J gene is TRBJ1-6, the V gene TRBV29-1; possible D gene TRBD1, 5 bases. Germline CDR1 and CDR2: SQVTM and ANQGSEA. The CDR3 length is 13 residues. V shed 7 bases and J shed 5 bases, with 12 bases lying between them. The CDR3, as DNA: TGCAGCGCTTCGGGAGGGGATAATTCACCCCTCCACTTT. Translating gives CSASGGDNSPLHF. The full variable domain, completed using reference TRBV29-1 and TRBJ1-6, is SAVISQKPSRDICQRGTSLTIQCQVDSQVTMMFWYRQQPGQSLTLIATANQGSEATYESGFVIDKFPISRPNLTFSTLTVSNMSPEDSSIYLCSASGGDNSPLHFGNGTRLTVT.

In this sample, this clone turned up a few times. J is TRBJ2-2 and V is TRBV5-1; TRBD1 aligns across 9 bases. CDR3 length: 17 residues. CDR1 and CDR2 (germline): SGHRS, YFSETQ. With 4 bases clipped from V and 7 bases from J, the junction kept 14 bases outside the gene matches. CDR3 nucleotide sequence: TGCGCCAGCAGCCCAAACCGGGACAGGGTGATTGGCGGGGAGCTGTTTTTT. Its translation is CASSPNRDRVIGGELFF.

The V and J genes are TRBV5-1 and TRBJ2-5, with 7 bases matching TRBD2. There are 15 residues in the CDR3. In germline, CDR1 is SGHRS, CDR2 YFSETQ. Trimming took 0 bases from V and 5 from J; bases not matched to a gene: 7. The CDR3 nucleotides are TGCGCCAGCAGCTTGGAATCCAGCGGGGTGGAGACCCAGTACTTC. Translating it yields CASSLESSGVETQYF.